This T cell receptor (beta chain) was sequenced during a study of T cell repertoires in cytomegalovirus infection. Study-level background: Both a matching HLA type and CMV infection were indicated by public TCR beta signatures.

The CDR3 spans 14 residues. Germline loops: CDR1 DFQATT, CDR2 SNEGSKA (reference sequence). The V end was cut by 5 bases, the J end by 0 bases, with 12 bases between. TCRdb processed the reads anew with MiXCR; each CDR3 protein has one entry. The data contain 300,000 to 450,000 distinct CDR3 sequences, about a sixth of them singletons. As concerns this clonotype: Its matching antigen is unknown.

Findings and limits, study-wide: CMV-specific TCR beta clonotypes restricted by HLA-C were the ones dominating the ex vivo response.

Specimen: PBMCs. This receptor was taken from a human donor in good health (CMV status not recorded). Some clones in this sample may be carry-over from other donors' samples. The chain links TRBV20-1 to TRBJ2-3, with D perhaps matching TRBD2 (5 bases). The CDR3, as DNA: TGCAGTGCTCCGACGCGGGTGAGCACAGATACGCAGTATTTT. Translated, it gives CSAPTRVSTDTQYF.